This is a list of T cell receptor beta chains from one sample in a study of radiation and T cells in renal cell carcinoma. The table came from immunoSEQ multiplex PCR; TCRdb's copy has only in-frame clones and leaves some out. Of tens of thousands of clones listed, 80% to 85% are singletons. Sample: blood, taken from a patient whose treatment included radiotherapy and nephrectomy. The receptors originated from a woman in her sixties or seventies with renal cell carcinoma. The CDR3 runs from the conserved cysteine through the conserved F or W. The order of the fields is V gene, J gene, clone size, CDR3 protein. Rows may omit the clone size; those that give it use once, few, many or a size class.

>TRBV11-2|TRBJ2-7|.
CASSSYRDRTYEQYF
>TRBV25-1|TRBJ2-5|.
CASSGLGGRKETQYF
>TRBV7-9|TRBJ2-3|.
CASSLTRGDTQYF
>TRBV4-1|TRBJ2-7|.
CASSHPSDTYEQYF
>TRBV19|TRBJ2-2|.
CASSIASRSTGELFF
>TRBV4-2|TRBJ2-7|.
CASSQVLAAPYEQYF
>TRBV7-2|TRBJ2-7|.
CASSQLDEQYF
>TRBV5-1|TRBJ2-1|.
CASSLVQGKYNEQFF
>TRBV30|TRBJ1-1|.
CAGGLLLTEAFF
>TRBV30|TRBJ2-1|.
CAWRTGGGSYNEQFF
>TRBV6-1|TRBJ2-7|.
CASRQGQHLYEQYF
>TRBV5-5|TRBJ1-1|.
CASSLGAATEAFF
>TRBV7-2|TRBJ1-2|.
CASSPGQVNYGYTF
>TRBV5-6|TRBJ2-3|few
CASSLRTGLSDTQYF
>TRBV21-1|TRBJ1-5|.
CASSKARVTGTQPQHF
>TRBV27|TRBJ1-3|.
CASSLYRGGNTIYF
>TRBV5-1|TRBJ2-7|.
CASSLDPGSYEQYF
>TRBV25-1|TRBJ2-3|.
CASSTSTSTDTQYF
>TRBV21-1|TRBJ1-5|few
CAGIGEPAGDSNQPQHF
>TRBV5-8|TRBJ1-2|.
CASSPITAADGYTF
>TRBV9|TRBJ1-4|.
CASSVADRVNEKLFF
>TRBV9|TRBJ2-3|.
CASSPFLDRGQDTQYF
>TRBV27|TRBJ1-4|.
CASSTLPQTPNEKLFF
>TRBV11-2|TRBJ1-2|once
CASSSYRGQNYGYTF
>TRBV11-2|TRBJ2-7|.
CASSLGAGEAEQYF
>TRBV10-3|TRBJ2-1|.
CAISRTGGPYNEQFF
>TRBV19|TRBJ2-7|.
CATRGGLREQYF
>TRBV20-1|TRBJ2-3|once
CSASRTDTQYF
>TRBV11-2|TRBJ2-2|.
CASRGLAGAYTGELFF